Listed here are 3 T cell receptor beta chains from one sample, sequenced in a study of metastatic and nonmetastatic thyroid tumors. TCRdb reassembled clones from the PCR reads with MiXCR. The data show about 13,000 clones, 33% seen once. All patients were untreated before thyroid surgery. The specimen sequenced was tumor tissue. The source is a male donor with papillary thyroid cancer or a benign thyroid nodule (not recorded which). Some clones in this sample may be carry-over from other donors' samples.

There are a few counts of this clone. V is TRBV6-1 and J is TRBJ2-2; TRBD1 aligns across 9 bases. The length of the CDR3 is 17 residues. The trim removed 6 bases at V and 4 bases at J, leaving 12 bases unmatched. CDR1 and CDR2 from the germline V gene are MNHNS and SASEGT. This CDR3 reads CASSPGSEGQGTGELFF. The CDR3 DNA sequence: TGTGCCAGCAGCCCTGGTTCGGAGGGACAGGGCACCGGGGAGCTGTTTTTT.

This clone was seen a few times. The chain recombines TRBV6-2 or TRBV6-3 with TRBJ2-2, with TRBD2 matching over 9 bases. The CDR3 loop spans 16 amino acids. Germline V gene data show CDR1 as MNHEY and CDR2 as SVGEGT. V lost 0 bases and J lost 5; bases outside the gene matches: 4. This CDR3 is CASSYSLSGGTGELFF. For the CDR3, the DNA is TGTGCCAGCAGTTACTCCCTTAGCGGGGGTACCGGGGAGCTGTTTTTT.

V and J are TRBV25-1 and TRBJ2-7; TRBD2 is a possible D gene (9 bases). The CDR3 has 17 residues. Germline V gene sequence: CDR1 MGHDK, CDR2 SYGVNS. CDR3 loop: CAIPNLRGRGGFYEQYF. The CDR3 coding sequence is TGTGCTATCCCTAACCTCAGGGGGCGGGGGGGTTTTTACGAGCAGTACTTC.